The clone carrying this T cell receptor (beta chain) has a handful of counts. The antigen remains undetermined. The data are from a study of CD8 T cells in ankylosing spondylitis. Findings and limits, study-wide: Blood from ankylosing spondylitis patients appeared to carry a characteristic roughly eight-variant TCR beta motif. Clones linked with disease were CD8+ and fairly uncommon in the peripheral blood. As reported, disease-linked clones showed significant enrichment in matched ankylosing spondylitis synovial fluid.

V lost 3 bases, J lost 2 bases, and 7 bases lay in between. Germline CDR1 is MNHEY and CDR2 is SVGAGI. The CDR3 runs 13 residues. The TCR beta libraries were generated through quantitative 5'-RACE incorporating molecular barcodes. TCRdb ran MiXCR on the 5' RACE reads and lists one entry per CDR3 protein. The table has 400,000 or so distinct CDR3 sequences, 20% to 30% seen once. This TCR came from a male donor with ankylosing spondylitis. The sequencing input was blood, either unsorted or a sorted T cell fraction (not recorded which). This chain joins TRBV6-5 and TRBJ1-2; D remains unclear. The CDR3 is CASSYRQNYGYTF. The DNA for the CDR3 is TGTGCCAGCAGTTATAGGCAGAACTATGGCTACACCTTC.